A selection of T cell receptor beta chains follows, all from one sample in a study of shared clonotypes between healthy human individuals. Using immunoSEQ multiplex PCR, the repertoire was profiled, and TCRdb retains in-frame clones only, with some absent. The data show nearly 1 million clones, with approximately 76% seen just once and roughly 1.5% held by the top ten. The sequenced sample consisted of memory CD4+ T cells sorted from blood. Receptors were obtained from a young man in good health. Each CDR3 is given with its conserved first and last residue. D genes are given only for firm matches. Expanded clones are given a class, and other clones once, few, many or no size at all.

D gene | clone size | J gene | V gene | CDR3 protein | CDR3 DNA
- | - | TRBJ2-5 | TRBV7-9 | CASSPGRTYGEQYF | TGTGCCAGCAGCCCCGGCCGGACCTATGGTGAGCAGTACTTC
- | - | TRBJ1-1 | TRBV27 | CASIGTAPSNTEAFF | TGTGCCAGCATTGGTACAGCACCCTCGAACACTGAAGCTTTCTTT
- | - | TRBJ2-7 | TRBV5-1 | CASGLTGPYEQYF | TGCGCCAGCGGACTGACAGGCCCCTACGAGCAGTACTTC
TRBD2 | - | TRBJ2-7 | TRBV5-3 | CARSTVRGAGDEISYEQYF | TGTGCCAGAAGCACTGTAAGGGGAGCGGGAGATGAAATATCCTACGAGCAGTACTTC
- | few | TRBJ2-7 | TRBV18 | CASSPPMGNEQYF | TGTGCCAGCTCACCACCTATGGGGAACGAGCAGTACTTC
TRBD1 | - | TRBJ2-5 | TRBV28 | CASSPSPGTGHTGTQYF | TGTGCCAGCAGTCCCTCCCCTGGGACAGGACATACAGGGACCCAGTACTTC
- | - | TRBJ2-7 | TRBV7-2 | CASSLGGAGRYEQYF | TGTGCCAGCAGCTTAGGGGGGGCAGGGAGGTACGAGCAGTACTTC
- | - | TRBJ2-7 | TRBV2 | CASLHGAYSYEQYF | TGTGCCAGTCTCCATGGGGCGTACTCCTACGAGCAGTACTTC
- | - | TRBJ1-3 | TRBV6-5 | CASRSLRAGNTIYF | TGTGCCAGCAGGTCCCTTAGGGCTGGAAACACCATATATTTT
- | - | TRBJ2-2 | TRBV6-4 | CASRIQGSTGELFF | TGTGCCAGCAGAATACAGGGTAGCACCGGGGAGCTGTTTTTT
TRBD1 | - | TRBJ2-3 | TRBV19 | CASSRLQGANPTDTQYF | TGTGCCAGTAGTAGGTTACAGGGGGCCAACCCTACAGATACGCAGTATTTT
TRBD1 | - | TRBJ1-6 | TRBV27 | CASRLGTASNSPLHF | TGTGCCAGCAGGCTGGGGACAGCGTCAAATTCACCCCTCCACTTT
- | - | TRBJ1-1 | TRBV28 | CASSLPRSGGRTEAFF | TGTGCCAGCAGTCTCCCCCGAAGCGGGGGCCGCACTGAAGCTTTCTTT
- | - | TRBJ2-6 | TRBV30 | CASSMLATRLTF | TGTGCCTCTAGCATGTTGGCCACTCGATTGACTTTC
TRBD1 | - | TRBJ2-5 | TRBV4-1 | CASAQGDLQETQYF | TGCGCCAGCGCACAGGGGGACCTCCAAGAGACCCAGTACTTC
TRBD1 | - | TRBJ2-7 | TRBV5-8 | CASSSPRTGLYEQYF | TGTGCCAGCAGTTCGCCCCGGACAGGGCTCTACGAGCAGTACTTC
- | few | TRBJ1-3 | TRBV6-1 | CASSEIRWTGNTIYF | TGTGCCAGCAGTGAAATTAGGTGGACTGGAAACACCATATATTTT
TRBD1 | - | TRBJ1-6 | TRBV18 | CASSRDRVGSPLHF | TGTGCCAGCTCCCGAGACAGGGTAGGATCACCCCTCCACTTT